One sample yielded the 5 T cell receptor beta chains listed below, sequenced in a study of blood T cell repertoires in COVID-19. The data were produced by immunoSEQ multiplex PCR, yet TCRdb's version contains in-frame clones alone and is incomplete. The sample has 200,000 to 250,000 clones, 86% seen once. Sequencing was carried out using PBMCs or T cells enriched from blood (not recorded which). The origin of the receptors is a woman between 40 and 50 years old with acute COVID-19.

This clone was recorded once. The CDR3 DNA sequence: TGCGCCAGCAGCCAAGATAGGTGGAGCGGGGGGGCCAGCCATGAGCAGTTCTTC. Amino acids: CASSQDRWSGGASHEQFF. This sequence joins TRBV4-1 and TRBJ2-1; 10 positions agree with TRBD2. With V trimmed by 0 bases and J by 8 bases, 13 bases remained unmatched. The germline CDR1 and CDR2 sequences are MGHRA and YSYEKL. This CDR3 is built from 18 residues.

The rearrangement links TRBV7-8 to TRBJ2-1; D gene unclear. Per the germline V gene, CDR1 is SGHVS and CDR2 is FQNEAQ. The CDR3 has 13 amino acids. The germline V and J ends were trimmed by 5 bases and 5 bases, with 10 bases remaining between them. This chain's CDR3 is CASSMRQDNEQFF. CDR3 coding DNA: TGTGCCAGCAGCATGCGACAAGACAATGAGCAGTTCTTC.

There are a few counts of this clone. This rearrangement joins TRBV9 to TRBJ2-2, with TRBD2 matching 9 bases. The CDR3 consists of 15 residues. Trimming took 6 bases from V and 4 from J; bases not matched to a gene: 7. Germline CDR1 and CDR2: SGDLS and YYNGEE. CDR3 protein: CASTASSGGTGELFF. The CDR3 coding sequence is TGTGCCAGCACCGCCAGTAGCGGGGGCACCGGGGAGCTGTTTTTT. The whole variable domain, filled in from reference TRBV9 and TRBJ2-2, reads DSGVTQTPKHLITATGQRVTLRCSPRSGDLSVYWYQQSLDQGLQFLIQYYNGEERAKGNILERFSAQQFPDLHSELNLSSLELGDSALYFCASTASSGGTGELFFGEGSRLTVL.

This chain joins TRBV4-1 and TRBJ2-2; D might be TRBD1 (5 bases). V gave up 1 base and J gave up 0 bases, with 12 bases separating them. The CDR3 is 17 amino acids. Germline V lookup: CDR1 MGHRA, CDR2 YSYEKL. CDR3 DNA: TGCGCCAGCAGCCAAGGTCACGCAGGGACGAACACCGGGGAGCTGTTTTTT. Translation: CASSQGHAGTNTGELFF.

The CDR3 region is CASSRDRGYEQYF. CDR3 nucleotides: TGTGCCAGTAGCCGGGACAGGGGTTACGAGCAGTACTTC. The chain links TRBV19 to TRBJ2-7; 10 bases align to TRBD1. With V trimmed by 6 bases and J by 4 bases, 3 bases remained unmatched. Germline V gene sequence: CDR1 LNHDA, CDR2 SQIVND (reference sequence). The CDR3 is 13 amino acids.